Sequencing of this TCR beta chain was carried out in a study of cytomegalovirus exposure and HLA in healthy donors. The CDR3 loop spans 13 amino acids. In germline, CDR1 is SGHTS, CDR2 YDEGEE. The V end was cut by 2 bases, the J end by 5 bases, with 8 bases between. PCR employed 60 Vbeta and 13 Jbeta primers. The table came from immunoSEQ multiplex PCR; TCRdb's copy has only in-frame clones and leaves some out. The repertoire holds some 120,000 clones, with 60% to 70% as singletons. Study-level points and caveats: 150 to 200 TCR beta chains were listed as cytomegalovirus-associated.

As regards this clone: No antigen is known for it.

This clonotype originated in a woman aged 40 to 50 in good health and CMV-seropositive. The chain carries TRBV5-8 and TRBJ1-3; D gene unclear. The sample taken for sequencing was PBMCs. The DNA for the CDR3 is TGTGCCAGCAGCTTTCGGGGAAGAAACACCATATATTTT. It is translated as CASSFRGRNTIYF.